The clone carrying this TCR beta chain turned up a few times. Molecular barcoding with unique molecular identifiers was used for the TCRbeta library. MiXCR, run by TCRdb on the PCR reads, gives a single entry per CDR3 protein. Here the sample spans some 390,000 distinct CDR3 sequences, roughly 20% being singletons. The entry originates in a study of T-cell reconstitution after alpha-beta-depleted transplantation in children. V gave up 5 bases and J gave up 7 bases, with 23 bases separating them. This CDR3 comprises 17 residues. CDR1 and CDR2 (germline): KGHDR, SFDVKD. The clonotype originates from a human donor who donated a stem cell graft to a child with acute myeloid leukemia. This chain connects TRBV24-1 to TRBJ2-1; D might be TRBD1 or TRBD2, each matching 5 bases. The source was PBMCs from the stem cell graft donor, collected from the stem cell graft. The DNA of the CDR3 is TGTGCCACCAGTGCGCCCCAGGGTAGTCGGGGTAGGAATGAGCAGTTCTTC. This encodes CATSAPQGSRGRNEQFF.